One sample yielded the 14 T cell receptor beta chains listed below, sequenced in a study of CXCR3-negative and CXCR3-positive naive CD8 T cells. Broader study findings: Naive cells that were CXCR3-positive had more hydrophobic TRB CDR3s (compared with CXCR3-negative naive cells).

No antigens are known for them. Through 5' RACE with UMI labels, the TRB cDNA libraries were prepared. TCRdb reprocessed the 5' RACE reads and stores each CDR3 protein as one record, lacking DNA. This sample's clone table lists around 84,000 distinct CDR3 sequences. The sequencing input was naive CXCR3+ CD8+ T cells from blood. Documented subset: CD45RO-CCR7+CD27+CD95- naive CD8+ T cells expressing CXCR3 (TNR3+). These receptor sequences come from a human donor in good health. Some clones in this sample may be carry-over from other donors' samples.

This chain joins TRBV29-1 and TRBJ2-1; TCRdb selects TRBD1, and the lack of DNA leaves this call unchecked. Germline CDR1 is SQVTM and CDR2 is ANQGSEA. CDR3 size: 13 residues. CDR3 region: CSVGQPPYNEQFF.

The genes are TRBV29-1 and TRBJ2-7. The germline CDR1 and CDR2 sequences are SQVTM and ANQGSEA. This CDR3 has 12 residues. CDR3 protein: CSAWGSSYEQYF.

This CDR3 reads CATIGGGPPEQYF. The chain is built from TRBV15 and TRBJ2-7; TCRdb selects TRBD1, and the lack of DNA leaves this call unchecked. The CDR3 loop spans 13 amino acids. CDR1 and CDR2 from the germline V gene are LNHNV and YYDKDF (reference sequence).

This chain links TRBV12-3 or TRBV12-4 with TRBJ2-5. The CDR3 totals 13 residues. The CDR3 is CASTFDKGETQYF.

The CDR3 is CASSYTPRGPSAGELFF. This rearrangement joins TRBV6-6 to TRBJ2-2; TCRdb names TRBD1, which stays unverified in the absence of DNA. The CDR3 covers 17 residues. The germline CDR1 and CDR2 sequences are MNHNY and SVGAGI (reference sequence).

The rearrangement uses TRBV25-1 and TRBJ2-5. This CDR3 spans 11 amino acids. Looked up from germline, CDR1 is MGHDK and CDR2 is SYGVNS. The CDR3 reads CANRRKETQYF.

J is TRBJ2-5 and V is TRBV4-2; there is no DNA to check the TCRdb D call of TRBD1. The CDR3 extends over 15 amino acids. Germline V gene sequence: CDR1 LGHNA, CDR2 YNFKEQ. CDR3 residues: CASSRTPSWGETQYF.

The chain employs TRBV2 and TRBJ2-7; TCRdb outputs TRBD1, but without DNA this stays unchecked. The germline CDR1 and CDR2 sequences are SNHLY and FYNNEI. This CDR3 has 15 amino acids. The CDR3 sequence: CASSEEGVRGFEQYF.

This CDR3 reads CASSIETTYEQYF. This rearrangement joins TRBV19 to TRBJ2-7. Germline loops: CDR1 LNHDA, CDR2 SQIVND (reference sequence). The CDR3 contains 13 residues.

V and J are TRBV12-3 or TRBV12-4 and TRBJ2-7. The CDR3 is 12 amino acids. CDR3 region: CASSLTGAEQYF.

The chain recombines TRBV20-1 with TRBJ1-5; TCRdb's D gene call, TRBD1, goes unchecked for lack of DNA. Per germline, CDR1 DFQATT and CDR2 SNEGSKA (reference sequence). This CDR3 is 15 amino acids long. The CDR3 sequence: CSATGQYRIDQPQHF.

The CDR3 sequence: CASSLDSGDEQFF. This rearrangement joins TRBV7-9 to TRBJ2-1. This CDR3 comprises 13 residues. CDR1 and CDR2 from the germline V gene are SEHNR and FQNEAQ (reference sequence).

The J gene is TRBJ2-3, the V gene TRBV20-1; the D call from TCRdb, TRBD1, cannot be confirmed without DNA. From germline, CDR1 is DFQATT and CDR2 SNEGSKA (reference sequence). CDR3 length: 14 residues. The CDR3 reads CSAGYRGRTDTQYF.

J is TRBJ1-1 and V is TRBV2. Germline V CDR1 and CDR2: SNHLY, FYNNEI. The CDR3 length is 11 residues. The CDR3 sequence: CASSEGTEAFF.